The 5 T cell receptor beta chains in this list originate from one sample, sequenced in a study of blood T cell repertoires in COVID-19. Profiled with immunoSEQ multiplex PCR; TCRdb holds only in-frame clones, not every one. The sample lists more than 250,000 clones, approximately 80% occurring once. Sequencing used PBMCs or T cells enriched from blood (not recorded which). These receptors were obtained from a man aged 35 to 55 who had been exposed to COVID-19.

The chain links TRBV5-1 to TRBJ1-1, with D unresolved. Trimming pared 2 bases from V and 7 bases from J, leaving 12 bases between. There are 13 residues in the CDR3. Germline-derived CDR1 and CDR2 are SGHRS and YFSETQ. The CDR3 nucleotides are TGCGCCAGCAGCTTCCTCGACGGAGGTGAAGCTTTCTTT. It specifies CASSFLDGGEAFF.

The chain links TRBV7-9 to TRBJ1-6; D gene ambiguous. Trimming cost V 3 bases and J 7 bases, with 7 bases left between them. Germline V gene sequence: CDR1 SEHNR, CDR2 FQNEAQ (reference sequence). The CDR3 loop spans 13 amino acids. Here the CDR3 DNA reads TGTGCCAGCAGCTTTAGGAGGAATTCACCCCTCCACTTT. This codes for CASSFRRNSPLHF.

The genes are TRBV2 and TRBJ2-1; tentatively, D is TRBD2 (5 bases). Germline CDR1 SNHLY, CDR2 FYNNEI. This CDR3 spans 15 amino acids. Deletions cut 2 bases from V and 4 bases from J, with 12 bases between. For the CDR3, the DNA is TGTGCCAGCAGTGAAACGGACGGGATGTACAATGAGCAGTTCTTC. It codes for CASSETDGMYNEQFF.

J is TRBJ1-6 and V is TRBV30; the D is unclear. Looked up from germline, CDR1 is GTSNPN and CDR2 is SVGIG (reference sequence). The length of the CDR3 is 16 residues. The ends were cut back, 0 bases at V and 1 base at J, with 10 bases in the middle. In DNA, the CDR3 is TGTGCCTGGAGTGTGTCAGAGGCTTCCTATAATTCACCCCTCCACTTT. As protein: CAWSVSEASYNSPLHF.

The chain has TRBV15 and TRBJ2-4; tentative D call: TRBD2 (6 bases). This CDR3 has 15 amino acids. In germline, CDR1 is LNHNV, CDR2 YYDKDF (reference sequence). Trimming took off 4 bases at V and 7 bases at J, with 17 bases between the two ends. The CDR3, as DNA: TGTGCCACCAGCATGCCCCGGGAGCAACCTAACATTCAGTACTTC. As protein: CATSMPREQPNIQYF.